This T cell receptor (beta chain) was retrieved from a study of T-cell memory formation after mild COVID-19. At the level of the study: TCR clusters were mostly confined to one donor each.

A single record per CDR3 protein comes from TCRdb applying MiXCR to the 5' RACE reads. The data contain approximately 150,000 distinct CDR3 sequences, over 15% of them seen just once; the ten biggest clones take up about 2.1%. Study observations and caveats: In pre-infection memory, a portion of responding clones appeared, which suggested that cross-reactive memory joined. CD4/CD8 balance held among clones contracting day 15 to 85, and later expanders leaned CD4+. Those CD4+ clones that contracted were mainly in CM and EM (CD8+ ones in EMRA).

In its sample, this clonotype was seen a few times. Its specificity is not known. V dropped 4 bases and J dropped 12; count of bases not matched to a gene: 8. The CDR3 is made up of 13 amino acids. Germline loops: CDR1 KGHDR, CDR2 SFDVKD. The receptor was derived from an adult woman who had mild COVID-19 (a few samples of this study predate the infection). Cell type and time point are not known. The V and J genes are TRBV24-1 and TRBJ2-1; the match to TRBD2 covers 7 bases. Sequencing input: PBMCs or a T cell subset sorted from them (not recorded which). CDR3 coding DNA: TGTGCCACCAGTGAGGGAGGGCGTCTGGTGCAGTTCTTC. This sequence encodes CATSEGGRLVQFF.